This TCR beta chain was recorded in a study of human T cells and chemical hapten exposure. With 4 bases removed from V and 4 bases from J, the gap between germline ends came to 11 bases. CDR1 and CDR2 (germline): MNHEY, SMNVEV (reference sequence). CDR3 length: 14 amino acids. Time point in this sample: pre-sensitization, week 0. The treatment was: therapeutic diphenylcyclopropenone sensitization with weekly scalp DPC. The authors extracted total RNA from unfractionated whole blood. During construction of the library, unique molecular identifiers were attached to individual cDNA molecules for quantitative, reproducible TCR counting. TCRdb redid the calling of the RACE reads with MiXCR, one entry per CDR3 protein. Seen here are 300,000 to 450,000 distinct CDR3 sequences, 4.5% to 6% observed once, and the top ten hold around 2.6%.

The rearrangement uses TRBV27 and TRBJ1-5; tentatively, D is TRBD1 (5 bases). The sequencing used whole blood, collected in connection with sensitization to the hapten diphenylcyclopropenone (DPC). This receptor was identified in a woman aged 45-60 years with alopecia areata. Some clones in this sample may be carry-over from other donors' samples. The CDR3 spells CASSWGRMNQPQHF. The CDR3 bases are TGTGCCAGCAGTTGGGGCCGGATGAATCAGCCCCAGCATTTT.